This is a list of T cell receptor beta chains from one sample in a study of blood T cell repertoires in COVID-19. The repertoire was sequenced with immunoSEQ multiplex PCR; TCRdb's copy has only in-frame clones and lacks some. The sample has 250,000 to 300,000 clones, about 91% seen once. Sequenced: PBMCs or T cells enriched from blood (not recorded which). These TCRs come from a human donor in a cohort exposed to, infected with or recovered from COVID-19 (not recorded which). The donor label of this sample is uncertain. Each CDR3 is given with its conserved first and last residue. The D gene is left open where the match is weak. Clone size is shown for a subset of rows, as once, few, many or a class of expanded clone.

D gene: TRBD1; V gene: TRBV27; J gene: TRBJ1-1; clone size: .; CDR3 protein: CATANRGQAEAFF; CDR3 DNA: TGTGCCACCGCCAACAGGGGGCAAGCTGAAGCTTTCTTT
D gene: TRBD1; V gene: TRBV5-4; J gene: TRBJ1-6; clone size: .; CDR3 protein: CASSLQTGDNSPLHF; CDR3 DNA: TGTGCCAGCAGCCTTCAGACAGGGGATAATTCACCCCTCCACTTT
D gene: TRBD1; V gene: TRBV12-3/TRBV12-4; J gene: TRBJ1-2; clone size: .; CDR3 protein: CASSLQGGYGYTF; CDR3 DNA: TGTGCCAGCAGTCTACAGGGGGGCTATGGCTACACCTTC
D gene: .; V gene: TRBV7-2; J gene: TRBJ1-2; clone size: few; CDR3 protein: CASSSDRRGYTF; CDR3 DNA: TGTGCCAGCAGCTCCGACAGGAGGGGCTACACCTTC
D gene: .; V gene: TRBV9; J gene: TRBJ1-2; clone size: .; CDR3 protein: CASSTAPAGGYTF; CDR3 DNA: TGTGCCAGCAGCACCGCACCGGCGGGTGGCTACACCTTC
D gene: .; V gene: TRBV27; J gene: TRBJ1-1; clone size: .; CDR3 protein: CASSSPSGGNREAFF; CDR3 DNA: TGTGCCAGCAGTTCTCCATCCGGGGGGAATAGGGAAGCTTTCTTT
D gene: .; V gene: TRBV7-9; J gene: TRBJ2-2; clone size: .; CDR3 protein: CASSLLPVTAAGELFF; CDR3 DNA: TGTGCCAGCAGCCTACTGCCTGTGACCGCGGCCGGGGAGCTGTTTTTT
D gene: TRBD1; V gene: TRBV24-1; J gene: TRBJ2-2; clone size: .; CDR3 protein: CATSRGTGELFF; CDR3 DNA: TGTGCCACCAGCAGGGGGACCGGGGAGCTGTTTTTT
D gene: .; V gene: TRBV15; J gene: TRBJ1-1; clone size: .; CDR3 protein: CATSRGARAYSVATEAFF; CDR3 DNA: TGTGCCACCAGCAGGGGGGCGAGGGCGTATTCAGTTGCTACTGAAGCTTTCTTT
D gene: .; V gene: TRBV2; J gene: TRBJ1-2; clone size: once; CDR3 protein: CASSEAARRQYGYTF; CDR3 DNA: TGTGCCAGCAGTGAAGCCGCTCGCAGACAGTATGGCTACACCTTC
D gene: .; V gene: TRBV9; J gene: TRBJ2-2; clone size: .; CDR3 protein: CASSVRGAGELFF; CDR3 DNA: TGTGCCAGCAGCGTCAGGGGAGCCGGGGAGCTGTTTTTT
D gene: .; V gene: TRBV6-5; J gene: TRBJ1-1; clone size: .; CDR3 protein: CASSYRAFSAKAFF; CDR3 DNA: TGTGCCAGCAGTTATCGGGCCTTTAGCGCTAAAGCTTTCTTT
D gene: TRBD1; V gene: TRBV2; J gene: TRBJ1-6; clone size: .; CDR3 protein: CASSGDRDSPLHF; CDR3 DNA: TGTGCCAGCAGTGGGGACAGAGATTCACCCCTCCACTTT
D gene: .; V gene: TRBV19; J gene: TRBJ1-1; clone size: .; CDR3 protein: CASSMGRANTEAFF; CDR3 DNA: TGTGCCAGTAGTATGGGCAGGGCGAACACTGAAGCTTTCTTT
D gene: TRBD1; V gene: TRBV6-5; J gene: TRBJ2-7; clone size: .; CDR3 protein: CASRFRGTGPNEQYF; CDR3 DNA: TGTGCCAGCAGATTTCGCGGGACAGGGCCCAACGAGCAGTACTTC
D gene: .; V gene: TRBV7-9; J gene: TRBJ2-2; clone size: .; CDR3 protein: CASSLGGRAGELFF; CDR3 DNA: TGTGCCAGCAGCTTAGGTGGGCGCGCCGGGGAGCTGTTTTTT
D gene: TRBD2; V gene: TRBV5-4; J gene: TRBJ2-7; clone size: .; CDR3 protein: CASSLDLAGDYEQYF; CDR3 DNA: TGTGCCAGCAGCTTGGATCTAGCGGGGGACTACGAGCAGTACTTC
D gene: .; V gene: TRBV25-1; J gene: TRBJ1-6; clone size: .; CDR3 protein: CASSVSGTPISPLHF; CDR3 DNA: TGTGCCAGCAGTGTTAGTGGGACACCAATTTCACCCCTCCACTTT
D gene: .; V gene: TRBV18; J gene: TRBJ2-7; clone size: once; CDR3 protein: CASSPLDSSSVYEQYF; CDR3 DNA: TGTGCCAGCTCACCCCTGGACAGTTCATCAGTCTACGAGCAGTACTTC
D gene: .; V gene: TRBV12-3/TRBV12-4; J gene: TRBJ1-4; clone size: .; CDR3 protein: CASSSEEKLFF; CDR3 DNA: TGTGCCAGCAGTTCGGAGGAAAAACTGTTTTTT
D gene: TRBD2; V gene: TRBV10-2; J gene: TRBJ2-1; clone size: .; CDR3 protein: CASSRDSGDPYNEQFF; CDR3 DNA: TGCGCCAGCAGTAGAGATAGCGGGGACCCCTACAATGAGCAGTTCTTC
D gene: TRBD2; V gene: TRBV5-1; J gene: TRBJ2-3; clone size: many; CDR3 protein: CASRGGGATDTQYF; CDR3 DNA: TGCGCCAGCCGAGGCGGGGGGGCCACAGATACGCAGTATTTT
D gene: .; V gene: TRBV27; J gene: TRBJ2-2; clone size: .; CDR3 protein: CASSLAIHPGELFF; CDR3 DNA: TGTGCCAGCAGTTTAGCCATACACCCCGGGGAGCTGTTTTTT
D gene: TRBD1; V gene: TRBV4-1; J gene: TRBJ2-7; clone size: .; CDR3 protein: CASSQEPPGGMDEQYF; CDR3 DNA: TGCGCCAGCAGCCAAGAGCCCCCAGGGGGCATGGACGAGCAGTACTTC
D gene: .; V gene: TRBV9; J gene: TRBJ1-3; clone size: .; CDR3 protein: CASSGTDTGNTIYF; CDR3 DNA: TGTGCCAGCAGCGGGACAGACACTGGAAACACCATATATTTT
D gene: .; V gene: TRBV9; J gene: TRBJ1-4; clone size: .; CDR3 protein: CASSVSGSQEKLFF; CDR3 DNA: TGTGCCAGCAGCGTTTCGGGTTCTCAAGAAAAACTGTTTTTT
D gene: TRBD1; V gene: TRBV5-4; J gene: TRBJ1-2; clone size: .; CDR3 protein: CASRAPGQRYGYTF; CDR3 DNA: TGTGCCAGCAGAGCCCCGGGACAGAGATATGGCTACACCTTC